This TCR beta chain was obtained from a study of beta chain features in type 1 diabetes. The study, taken as a whole, reports: Type 1 diabetes patients had moderately but significantly shorter TCRB CDR3s in all four CD4+ subsets.

Germline CDR1 is MGHRA and CDR2 is YSYEKL. The CDR3 loop spans 16 amino acids. The V end was cut by 0 bases, the J end by 3 bases, with 11 bases between. Since all of the isolated RNA was reverse transcribed, expressed TCRB transcripts were what got sequenced. The repertoire was sequenced with immunoSEQ multiplex PCR; TCRdb's copy has only in-frame clones and lacks some. The sample records hundreds of thousands of clones, 10% to 15% being singletons. Points on this clone: Its antigen is as yet unknown.

The sample comprised naive CD4+ T cells from blood. This clonotype was sampled from a man aged 18 to 29 with type 1 diabetes. The chain couples TRBV4-1 to TRBJ2-2; D uncertain. The CDR3 sequence: CASSQEGRFYTGELFF. The CDR3 DNA sequence: TGCGCCAGCAGCCAAGAAGGTCGTTTCTACACCGGGGAGCTGTTTTTT.